A single T cell receptor beta chain is shown here with its context. The germline gives CDR1 SEHNR, CDR2 FQNEAQ (reference sequence). Trimming pared 5 bases from V and 1 base from J, leaving 14 bases between. The CDR3 spans 15 residues. The record originates from a study of blood T cell repertoires in COVID-19. Across the study: Sites across the United States, Italy and Spain contributed samples from acute and convalescent COVID-19. In each case, the material was cDNA or gDNA derived from T cells, B-cell-depleted T cells, or PBMCs.

Assay: immunoSEQ multiplex PCR; the TCRdb copy retains only in-frame clones and omits some. The sample consists of about 110,000 clones, less than 90% of them appearing once. This TCR came from an older woman with acute or convalescent COVID-19. Source material: peripheral blood. This rearrangement joins TRBV7-9 to TRBJ1-1; D possibly corresponds to TRBD1 (6 bases). The CDR3 spells CASSRPTGKNTEAFF. CDR3 sequence (DNA): TGTGCCAGCAGCCGACCAACAGGGAAGAACACTGAAGCTTTCTTT.